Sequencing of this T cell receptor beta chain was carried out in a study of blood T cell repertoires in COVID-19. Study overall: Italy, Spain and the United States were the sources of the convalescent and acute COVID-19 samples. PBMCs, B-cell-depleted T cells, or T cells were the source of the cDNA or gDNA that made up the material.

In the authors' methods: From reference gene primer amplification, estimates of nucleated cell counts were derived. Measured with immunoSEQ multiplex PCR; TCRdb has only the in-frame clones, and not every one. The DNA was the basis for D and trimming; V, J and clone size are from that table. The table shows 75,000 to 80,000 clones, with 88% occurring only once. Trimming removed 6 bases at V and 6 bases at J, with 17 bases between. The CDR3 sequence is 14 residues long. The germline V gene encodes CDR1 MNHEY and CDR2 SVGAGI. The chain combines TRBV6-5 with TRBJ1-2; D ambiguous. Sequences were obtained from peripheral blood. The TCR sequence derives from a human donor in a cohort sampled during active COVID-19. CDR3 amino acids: CASSPSVAQDGYTF. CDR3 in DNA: TGTGCCAGCAGCCCCAGCGTGGCGCAAGATGGCTACACCTTC.